The rows below give T cell receptor beta chains drawn from one sample of a study of T cell repertoires in cytomegalovirus infection. No antigen has been assigned to these receptors. TCRdb used MiXCR to reprocess the reads, holding one entry per CDR3 protein. Among 75,000 to 100,000 distinct CDR3 sequences listed, around 28% were seen once. The sequencing here drew on CD8+ T cells from cultured PBMCs, taken from culture after CMV antigen stimulation. These receptors were collected from a human donor in good health (CMV status not recorded). Some clones in this sample may be carry-over from other donors' samples. Both conserved end residues are part of each CDR3. The D gene is left open where the match is weak. A clone size is listed for some rows: how often the clone was seen (once, few, many), or a class if it is expanded.

V: TRBV12-3/TRBV12-4; D: NA; size: few; J: TRBJ1-2; CDR3: CASSLAGRGEGYTF; DNA: TGTGCCAGCAGTTTAGCAGGGAGGGGGGAAGGCTACACCTTC
V: TRBV5-6; D: TRBD1; size: few; J: TRBJ1-1; CDR3: CASSFPRQGADEAFF; DNA: TGTGCCAGCAGTTTCCCGAGACAGGGGGCTGATGAAGCTTTCTTT
V: TRBV3-1; D: TRBD1; size: NA; J: TRBJ1-1; CDR3: CASSPRDRGMNTEAFF; DNA: TGTGCCAGCAGCCCACGGGACAGGGGAATGAACACTGAAGCTTTCTTT
V: TRBV2; D: NA; size: many; J: TRBJ2-7; CDR3: CASSAGLRAVDEQYF; DNA: TGTGCCAGCAGTGCCGGCTTAAGGGCCGTCGACGAGCAGTACTTC
V: TRBV6-8; D: TRBD1; size: once; J: TRBJ2-1; CDR3: CASSTGTEPNEQFF; DNA: TGTGCCAGCAGCACCGGGACAGAGCCCAATGAGCAGTTCTTC
V: TRBV28; D: NA; size: NA; J: TRBJ2-7; CDR3: CASSALASGSYEQYF; DNA: TGTGCCAGCAGTGCCTTGGCCTCTGGATCCTACGAGCAGTACTTC
V: TRBV7-8; D: NA; size: many; J: TRBJ2-3; CDR3: CASSLYRARFTDTQYF; DNA: TGTGCCAGCAGCTTATACAGGGCCCGATTCACAGATACGCAGTATTTT
V: TRBV12-3/TRBV12-4; D: TRBD2; size: few; J: TRBJ2-4; CDR3: CASSLGGGAKNIQYF; DNA: TGTGCCAGCAGTTTGGGCGGGGGGGCCAAAAACATTCAGTACTTC
V: TRBV19; D: NA; size: few; J: TRBJ2-7; CDR3: CASSRASRGEYEQYF; DNA: TGTGCCAGTAGTAGGGCCTCCAGGGGGGAATACGAGCAGTACTTC
V: TRBV7-6; D: TRBD2; size: few; J: TRBJ2-7; CDR3: CASSVTSSEQYF; DNA: TGTGCCAGCAGCGTGACTAGCAGCGAGCAGTACTTC
V: TRBV24-1; D: NA; size: NA; J: TRBJ2-3; CDR3: CATSDGGGFTDTQYF; DNA: TGTGCCACCAGTGATGGAGGAGGTTTCACAGATACGCAGTATTTT
V: TRBV10-2; D: NA; size: few; J: TRBJ1-5; CDR3: CASRIQGWDQPQHF; DNA: TGCGCCAGCAGGATCCAGGGGTGGGATCAGCCCCAGCATTTT
V: TRBV10-3; D: TRBD1; size: many; J: TRBJ2-1; CDR3: CAISGGTGEYNEQFF; DNA: TGTGCCATCAGTGGGGGGACAGGGGAATACAATGAGCAGTTCTTC
V: TRBV7-8; D: NA; size: NA; J: TRBJ2-1; CDR3: CASSPPPWSSYNEQFF; DNA: TGTGCCAGCAGCCCACCCCCATGGAGCTCCTACAATGAGCAGTTCTTC
V: TRBV27; D: NA; size: NA; J: TRBJ2-2; CDR3: CASSLSWGNTGELFF; DNA: TGTGCCAGCAGTTTATCGTGGGGTAACACCGGGGAGCTGTTTTTT
V: TRBV7-6; D: NA; size: few; J: TRBJ2-1; CDR3: CASSRDGSSYNEQFF; DNA: TGTGCCAGCAGCCGGGACGGGAGCTCCTACAATGAGCAGTTCTTC
V: TRBV24-1; D: NA; size: NA; J: TRBJ2-3; CDR3: CATSPETPPDTQYF; DNA: TGTGCCACCAGTCCGGAGACCCCCCCAGATACGCAGTATTTT
V: TRBV7-9; D: NA; size: NA; J: TRBJ1-1; CDR3: CASSLVSGRNTEAFF; DNA: TGTGCCAGCAGCTTAGTGTCAGGGAGGAATACTGAAGCTTTCTTT
V: TRBV12-3/TRBV12-4; D: TRBD1; size: many; J: TRBJ1-5; CDR3: CASSFGGQGSNQPQHF; DNA: TGTGCCAGCAGTTTTGGGGGACAGGGGAGCAATCAGCCCCAGCATTTT
V: TRBV11-2; D: NA; size: few; J: TRBJ2-3; CDR3: CASSLVPFDGTDTQYF; DNA: TGTGCCAGCAGCTTAGTGCCCTTTGATGGCACAGATACGCAGTATTTT
V: TRBV6-6; D: NA; size: NA; J: TRBJ2-3; CDR3: CASSYVGNTDTQYF; DNA: TGTGCCAGCAGTTACGTGGGGAACACAGATACGCAGTATTTT
V: TRBV12-3/TRBV12-4; D: TRBD2; size: few; J: TRBJ2-7; CDR3: CASTLSGDGEQYF; DNA: TGTGCCAGCACCCTTAGCGGGGATGGCGAGCAGTACTTC
V: TRBV12-3/TRBV12-4; D: NA; size: few; J: TRBJ1-1; CDR3: CASSLRQTNTEAFF; DNA: TGTGCCAGCAGTTTGCGCCAGACGAACACTGAAGCTTTCTTT
V: TRBV27; D: NA; size: NA; J: TRBJ1-2; CDR3: CASSPNPGGGYTF; DNA: TGTGCCAGCAGTCCCAACCCGGGCGGTGGCTACACCTTC
V: TRBV12-3/TRBV12-4; D: NA; size: few; J: TRBJ1-2; CDR3: CASSPQNNYGYTF; DNA: TGTGCCAGCAGTCCACAGAATAACTATGGCTACACCTTC
V: TRBV5-4; D: TRBD1; size: NA; J: TRBJ1-1; CDR3: CASDEWGRGDTEAFF; DNA: TGTGCCAGCGACGAATGGGGCAGGGGGGACACTGAAGCTTTCTTT
V: TRBV27; D: NA; size: NA; J: TRBJ1-6; CDR3: CASRWAPGGPLHF; DNA: TGTGCCAGCAGGTGGGCCCCGGGGGGACCCCTCCACTTT
V: TRBV11-2; D: TRBD1; size: NA; J: TRBJ2-1; CDR3: CASSPGQGSRNEQFF; DNA: TGTGCCAGCAGCCCGGGACAGGGCTCTAGGAATGAGCAGTTCTTC
V: TRBV27; D: TRBD1; size: NA; J: TRBJ2-3; CDR3: CASAPGQGTNTQYF; DNA: TGTGCCAGCGCTCCTGGACAGGGGACGAATACGCAGTATTTT
V: TRBV20-1; D: NA; size: once; J: TRBJ1-1; CDR3: CSARDGTNTEAFF; DNA: TGCAGTGCTAGAGATGGGACGAACACTGAAGCTTTCTTT
V: TRBV6-5; D: NA; size: NA; J: TRBJ2-2; CDR3: CASSLGHPLNTGELFF; DNA: TGTGCCAGCAGTTTAGGGCACCCCTTGAACACCGGGGAGCTGTTTTTT